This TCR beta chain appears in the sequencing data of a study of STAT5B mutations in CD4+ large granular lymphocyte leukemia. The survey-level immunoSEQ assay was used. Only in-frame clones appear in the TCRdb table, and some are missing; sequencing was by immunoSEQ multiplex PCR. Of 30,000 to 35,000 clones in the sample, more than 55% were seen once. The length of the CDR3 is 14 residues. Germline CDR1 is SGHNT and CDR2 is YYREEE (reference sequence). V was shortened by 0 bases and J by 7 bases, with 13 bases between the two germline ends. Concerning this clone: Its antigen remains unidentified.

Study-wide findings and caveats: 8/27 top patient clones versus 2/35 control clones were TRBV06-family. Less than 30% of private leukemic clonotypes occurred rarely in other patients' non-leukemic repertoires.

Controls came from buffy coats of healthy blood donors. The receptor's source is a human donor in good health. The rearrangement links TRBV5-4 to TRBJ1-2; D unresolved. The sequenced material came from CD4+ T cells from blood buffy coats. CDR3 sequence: CASSLAGGRGGYTF. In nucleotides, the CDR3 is TGTGCCAGCAGCTTGGCCGGAGGGCGTGGTGGCTACACCTTC.